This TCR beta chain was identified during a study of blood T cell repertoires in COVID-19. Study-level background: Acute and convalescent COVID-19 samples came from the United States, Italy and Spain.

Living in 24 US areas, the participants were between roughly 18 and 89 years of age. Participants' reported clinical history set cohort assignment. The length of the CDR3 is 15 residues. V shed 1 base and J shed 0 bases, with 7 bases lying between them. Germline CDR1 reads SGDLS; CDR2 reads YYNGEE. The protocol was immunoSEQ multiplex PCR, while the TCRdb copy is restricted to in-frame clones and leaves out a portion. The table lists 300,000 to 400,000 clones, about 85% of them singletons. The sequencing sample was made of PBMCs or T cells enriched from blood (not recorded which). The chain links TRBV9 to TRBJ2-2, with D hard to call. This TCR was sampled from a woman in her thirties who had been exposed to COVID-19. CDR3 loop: CASSVPVSNTGELFF. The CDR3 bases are TGTGCCAGCAGCGTACCTGTGTCGAACACCGGGGAGCTGTTTTTT.